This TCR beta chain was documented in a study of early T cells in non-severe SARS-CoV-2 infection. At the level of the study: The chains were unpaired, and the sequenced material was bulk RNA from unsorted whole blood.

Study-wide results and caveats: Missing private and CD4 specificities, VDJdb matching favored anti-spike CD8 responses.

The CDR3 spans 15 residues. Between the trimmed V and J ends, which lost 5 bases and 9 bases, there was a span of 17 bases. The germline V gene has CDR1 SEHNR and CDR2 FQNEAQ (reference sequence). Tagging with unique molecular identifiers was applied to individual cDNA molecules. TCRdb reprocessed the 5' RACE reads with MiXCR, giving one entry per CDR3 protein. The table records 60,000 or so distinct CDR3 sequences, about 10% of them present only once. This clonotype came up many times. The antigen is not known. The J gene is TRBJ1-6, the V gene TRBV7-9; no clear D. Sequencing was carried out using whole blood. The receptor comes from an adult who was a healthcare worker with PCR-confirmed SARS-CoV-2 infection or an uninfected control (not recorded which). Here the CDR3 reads CASSTRSAGLSPLHF. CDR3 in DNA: TGTGCCAGCAGCACCCGTTCAGCTGGCCTTTCACCCCTCCACTTT.